Each of the 6 T cell receptor beta chains below was sequenced from the same sample in a study of cytomegalovirus exposure and HLA in healthy donors. Sequenced by immunoSEQ multiplex PCR; TCRdb stores in-frame clones only, minus some. The data hold tens of thousands of clones, with about 88% observed a single time. The source material was PBMCs. The receptors stem from a man between 18 and 29 years old in good health and CMV-seronegative.

The genes are TRBV4-1 and TRBJ2-1; 9 bases align to TRBD2. Germline V gene sequence: CDR1 MGHRA, CDR2 YSYEKL. V lost 0 bases to trimming and J lost 2 bases; unmatched junction nucleotides: 14. There are 20 residues in the CDR3. CDR3 loop: CASSQDGILAGNRAYNEQFF. The CDR3 DNA is TGCGCCAGCAGCCAAGATGGAATACTAGCGGGCAACAGAGCCTACAATGAGCAGTTCTTC.

This clone was picked up one time. The chain recombines TRBV27 with TRBJ2-3, with 9 bases that match TRBD2. The CDR3 loop spans 16 amino acids. The V segment lost 2 bases and the J segment 4 bases; nucleotides outside the gene matches: 7. Germline values: CDR1 MNHEY, CDR2 SMNVEV (reference sequence). This CDR3 is CASSLVSAGGPDTQYF. The CDR3 coding sequence is TGTGCCAGCAGTTTAGTATCGGCGGGAGGGCCAGATACGCAGTATTTT.

The rearrangement uses TRBV27 and TRBJ2-2; D gene unclear. The length of the CDR3 is 13 residues. With 4 bases removed from V and 5 bases from J, the gap between germline ends came to 8 bases. Germline-derived CDR1 and CDR2 are MNHEY and SMNVEV (reference sequence). CDR3 sequence (DNA): TGTGCCAGCAGTTGGCAGACAACCGGGGAGCTGTTTTTT. Its translation: CASSWQTTGELFF.

This chain links TRBV6-4 with TRBJ2-3, with 7 bases identical to TRBD2. Trimming cost V 2 bases and J 1 base; bases outside gene matches: 0. The CDR3 loop spans 14 amino acids. Germline CDR1 MRHNA, CDR2 SNTAGT. This chain's CDR3 is CASSDAGGTDTQYF. The CDR3 nucleotides read TGTGCCAGCAGTGACGCGGGAGGCACAGATACGCAGTATTTT.

The CDR3 is CASSSRTSGETQYF. CDR3 DNA: TGTGCCAGCAGCTCAAGGACTAGCGGGGAGACCCAGTACTTC. This chain joins TRBV7-2 and TRBJ2-5, with 11 bases matching TRBD2. With V trimmed by 4 bases and J by 5 bases, 3 bases remained unmatched. Germline V lookup: CDR1 SGHTA, CDR2 FQGNSA. The CDR3 is made up of 14 amino acids. Looking up the rest from reference TRBV7-2 and TRBJ2-5 gives the full variable domain: GAGVSQSPSNKVTEKGKDVELRCDPISGHTALYWYRQSLGQGLEFLIYFQGNSAPDKSGLPSDRFSAERTGGSVSTLTIQRTQQEDSAVYLCASSSRTSGETQYFGPGTRLLVL.

This chain joins TRBV11-3 and TRBJ2-1, with D perhaps matching TRBD2 (6 bases). V was cut by 5 bases and J by 6 bases, with 14 bases left in between. Germline CDR1 SGHNT, CDR2 YENEEA. The CDR3 totals 14 residues. The CDR3 loop reads CASSLDGSGNEQFF. In DNA form, the CDR3 reads TGTGCCAGCAGCCTCGACGGGAGCGGCAATGAGCAGTTCTTC.